This TCR beta chain comes out of a study of patients and donors after allogeneic stem cell transplantation. One entry per CDR3 protein results from TCRdb running MiXCR on the RT-PCR reads. The data contain roughly 880,000 distinct CDR3 sequences, about a sixth of them singletons. The receptor comes from a human donor who was either an allogeneic HSCT recipient or a stem cell or donor lymphocyte infusion donor (not recorded which). It is not recorded whose cells these are; they may come from a transplant donor. The sequenced sample consisted of blood, either unsorted or a sorted T cell fraction (not recorded which).

CDR3 amino acids: CASSHGTGSYTF. As DNA, the CDR3 is TGTGCCAGCAGCCACGGGACAGGAAGCTACACCTTC. The rearrangement joins TRBV7-9 to TRBJ1-2; 8 nucleotides line up with TRBD1. The junction had 5 bases not matched to a gene; V was cut back by 5 bases and J by 9 bases. The CDR3 runs to 12 residues. From germline, CDR1 is SEHNR and CDR2 FQNEAQ (reference sequence).